Below are 7 T cell receptor beta chains sequenced from a single sample in a study of T cell repertoires in cytomegalovirus infection. No antigens are known for them. TCRdb ran MiXCR on the reads and lists one entry per CDR3 protein. Among 900,000 to 950,000 distinct CDR3 sequences listed, around 32% were seen once. The sequencing used cultured CD8+ T cells from PBMCs, collected from culture after CMV antigen stimulation. These receptors were obtained from a human donor in good health (CMV status not recorded). Some clones in this sample may be carry-over from other donors' samples.

The chain employs TRBV20-1 and TRBJ1-2, with a tentative D call TRBD1 (6 bases). Trimming pared 5 bases from V and 0 bases from J, leaving 16 bases between. The CDR3 runs 15 residues. CDR1 is DFQATT and CDR2 is SNEGSKA in the germline V gene (reference sequence). The CDR3 loop is CSAADRDSSNYGYTF. The DNA for the CDR3 is TGCAGTGCTGCGGACAGAGACTCTTCTAACTATGGCTACACCTTC.

The V call is TRBV5-1, the J call TRBJ2-1; D tentatively fits TRBD1 or TRBD2 (6 bases each). The germline V gene has CDR1 SGHRS and CDR2 YFSETQ. V dropped 5 bases and J dropped 8 bases, with 23 bases sitting between them. The CDR3 runs 16 residues. CDR3 residues: CASRTRGRVVKDEQFF. As DNA, the CDR3 is TGCGCCAGCAGAACCCGGGGGCGAGTGGTAAAGGATGAGCAGTTCTTC.

The sample holds one count of this clonotype. The CDR3 DNA is TGTGCCAGCAGCTCACACCAGGGGGGATATCAGCCCCAGCATTTT. This sequence encodes CASSSHQGGYQPQHF. The chain links TRBV6-1 to TRBJ1-5; 7 bases agree with TRBD1. This CDR3 is 15 amino acids long. Trimming cost V 6 bases and J 5 bases; bases outside gene matches: 10. Germline V gene lookup returns CDR1 MNHNS and CDR2 SASEGT.

This clonotype was picked up many times. The genes are TRBV12-3 or TRBV12-4 and TRBJ1-2; D not resolved. V was clipped by 4 bases and J by 5 bases, with 17 bases between them. CDR3 length: 15 residues. The CDR3, as DNA: TGTGCCAGCAGTTCCGCTCCAGCCTCCGGGTATGGCTACACCTTC. Protein: CASSSAPASGYGYTF.

In its sample, this clonotype was seen many times. The chain couples TRBV13 to TRBJ1-1; D call uncertain. Germline V gene sequence: CDR1 PRHDT, CDR2 FYEKMQ (reference sequence). V lost 0 bases, J lost 3 bases, and 8 bases lay in between. CDR3 size: 14 residues. CDR3 sequence (DNA): TGTGCCAGCAGCTTAGGGAGACCCTACACTGAAGCTTTCTTT. As protein: CASSLGRPYTEAFF.

The rearrangement joins TRBV7-9 to TRBJ2-1; 8 nucleotides line up with TRBD2. Germline CDR1 and CDR2: SEHNR and FQNEAQ (reference sequence). This CDR3 spans 16 amino acids. The ends lost 8 bases at V and 0 bases at J; junction bases unmatched: 9. The CDR3 DNA sequence: TGTGCCAGCTTCGGGAGGGGCGGGAGCTCCTACAATGAGCAGTTCTTC. Amino acid sequence: CASFGRGGSSYNEQFF.

The chain combines TRBV9 with TRBJ1-2, with TRBD1 matching 7 bases. CDR1 is SGDLS, CDR2 YYNGEE, per germline. This CDR3 comprises 15 residues. V trimming: 0 bases; J trimming: 6 bases; junction bases outside the gene matches: 8. The CDR3 sequence: CASSVAADRANGYTF. The CDR3 nucleotides are TGTGCCAGCAGCGTAGCGGCCGACAGGGCCAATGGCTACACCTTC.